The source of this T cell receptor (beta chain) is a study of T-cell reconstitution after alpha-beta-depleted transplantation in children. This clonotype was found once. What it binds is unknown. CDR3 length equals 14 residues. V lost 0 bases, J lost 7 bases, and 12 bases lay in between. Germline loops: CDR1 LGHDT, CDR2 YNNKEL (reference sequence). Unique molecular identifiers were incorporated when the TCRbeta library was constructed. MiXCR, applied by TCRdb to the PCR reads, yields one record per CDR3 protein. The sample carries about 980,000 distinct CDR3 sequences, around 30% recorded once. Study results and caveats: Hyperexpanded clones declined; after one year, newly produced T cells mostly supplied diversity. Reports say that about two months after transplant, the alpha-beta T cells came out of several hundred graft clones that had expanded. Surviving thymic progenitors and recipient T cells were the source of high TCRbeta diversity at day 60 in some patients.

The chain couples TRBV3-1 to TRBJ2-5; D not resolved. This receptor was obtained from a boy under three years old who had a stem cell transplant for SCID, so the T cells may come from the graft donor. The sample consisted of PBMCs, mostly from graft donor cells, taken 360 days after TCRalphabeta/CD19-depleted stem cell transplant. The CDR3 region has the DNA TGTGCCAGCAGCCAAGACAAAGCCCCCGCGACCCAGTACTTC. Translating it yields CASSQDKAPATQYF.